Shown below are 12 T cell receptor beta chains from a single sample sequenced in a study of blood T cell repertoires in COVID-19. Libraries were prepared by immunoSEQ multiplex PCR; TCRdb keeps only in-frame clonotypes and omits some of them. In the table there are a few hundred thousand clones, approximately 87% of which are singletons. Sequencing input: peripheral blood. These receptor sequences come from a woman aged 25 to 45 with COVID-19, enrolled during active disease.

The rearrangement joins TRBV7-8 to TRBJ1-5; 9 bases are shared with TRBD1. There are 15 residues in the CDR3. V lost 0 bases to trimming and J lost 7 bases; unmatched junction nucleotides: 4. CDR1 SGHVS and CDR2 FQNEAQ come from the germline V gene. The CDR3 loop is CASSLAGQGLQPQHF. CDR3 nucleotides: TGTGCCAGCAGCTTAGCGGGACAGGGTTTACAGCCCCAGCATTTT.

This clone appeared a few times. The gene calls are TRBV19 and TRBJ1-5, with 9 bases matching TRBD1. The V gene end was trimmed by 10 bases and the J gene end by 10 bases; junction bases not matched to a gene: 5. This CDR3 has 11 amino acids. Germline CDR1 reads LNHDA; CDR2 reads SQIVND (reference sequence). The DNA for the CDR3 is TGTGCCACTGGGACAGGGAAACCCCAGCATTTT. It yields the protein CATGTGKPQHF.

This clone was seen only a few times. The V gene is TRBV27, the J gene TRBJ1-4; 9 nucleotides align to TRBD1. This CDR3 is built from 14 residues. Germline CDR1 is MNHEY and CDR2 is SMNVEV (reference sequence). V shed 6 bases, J shed 8 bases, and the junction held 7 bases outside the gene matches. The CDR3 loop reads CASRTGGSKEKLFF. The CDR3 nucleotides are TGTGCCAGCAGAACAGGGGGCTCGAAAGAAAAACTGTTTTTT.

The V call is TRBV10-2, the J call TRBJ1-5; D remains unclear. Germline-derived CDR1 and CDR2 are WSHSY and SAAADI. The CDR3 length is 13 residues. Trimming took off 2 bases at V and 4 bases at J, with 6 bases between the two ends. The CDR3: CASSEAENQPQHF. The CDR3 nucleotides are TGCGCCAGCAGTGAGGCGGAGAATCAGCCCCAGCATTTT.

This sequence joins TRBV28 and TRBJ2-3, with 8 bases identical to TRBD1. The V segment lost 5 bases and the J segment 4 bases; nucleotides outside the gene matches: 8. Germline V gene lookup returns CDR1 MDHEN and CDR2 SYDVKM. The CDR3 is 15 residues long. The CDR3 protein is CASSPSGQGADTQYF. The DNA for the CDR3 is TGTGCCAGCAGTCCGTCAGGACAGGGAGCAGATACGCAGTATTTT.

The chain recombines TRBV2 with TRBJ1-4; maybe TRBD1 (5 bases). CDR1 and CDR2 from the germline V gene are SNHLY and FYNNEI. V dropped 10 bases and J dropped 7 bases, with 19 bases sitting between them. The CDR3 consists of 14 residues. This CDR3 is CATKGRASAEKLFF. CDR3 coding DNA: TGTGCCACCAAGGGGAGGGCCAGCGCTGAAAAACTGTTTTTT. The full variable domain, rest sourced from reference TRBV2 and TRBJ1-4, is EPEVTQTPSHQVTQMGQEVILRCVPISNHLYFYWYRQILGQKVEFLVSFYNNEISEKSEIFDDQFSVERPDGSNFTLKIRSTKLEDSAMYFCATKGRASAEKLFFGSGTQLSVL.

The chain uses TRBV19 and TRBJ2-7, with 8 bases that match TRBD1. Germline V CDR1 and CDR2: LNHDA, SQIVND (reference sequence). V lost 5 bases to trimming and J lost 1 base; unmatched junction nucleotides: 4. The CDR3 totals 14 residues. For the CDR3, the DNA is TGTGCCAGTAGTTTCGACAGGGGATCCTACGAGCAGTACTTC. Encoded protein: CASSFDRGSYEQYF.

This clone appeared a single time. The genes are TRBV19 and TRBJ2-3; D is uncertain. Trimming stripped 4 bases from V and 1 base from J, with 9 bases between. The germline CDR1 and CDR2 sequences are LNHDA and SQIVND (reference sequence). The CDR3 loop spans 14 amino acids. The CDR3 DNA reads as TGTGCCAGTAGTACCCGCCGGGGCACAGATACGCAGTATTTT. Protein: CASSTRRGTDTQYF.

This rearrangement joins TRBV28 to TRBJ1-6; 7 positions agree with TRBD1. CDR1 MDHEN and CDR2 SYDVKM come from the germline V gene. Losses at the gene ends were 5 bases for V and 3 bases for J; bases not matched to a gene: 1. This CDR3 contains 14 residues. The CDR3 DNA follows: TGTGCCAGCAGTAGGGACAGCTATAATTCACCCCTCCACTTT. This sequence encodes CASSRDSYNSPLHF.

The chain employs TRBV4-3 and TRBJ2-2; D call uncertain. The CDR3 covers 13 residues. V was pared by 1 base and J by 3 bases, with 3 bases between. The germline gives CDR1 LGHNA, CDR2 YSLEER. The CDR3 here is CASSQADTGELFF. The CDR3 DNA follows: TGCGCCAGCAGCCAAGCGGACACCGGGGAGCTGTTTTTT.

The chain carries TRBV24-1 and TRBJ2-3; 9 nucleotides agree with TRBD1. The CDR3 is 16 residues long. Looked up from germline, CDR1 is KGHDR and CDR2 is SFDVKD. Trimming cost V 3 bases and J 1 base; bases outside gene matches: 4. The CDR3 nucleotides are TGTGCCACCAGTGATCTTAGACAGGGGGGCACAGATACGCAGTATTTT. This translates into CATSDLRQGGTDTQYF.

V gene TRBV11-2 combines with J gene TRBJ2-7; D might be TRBD2 (5 bases). The CDR3 loop spans 14 amino acids. The V end lost 1 base, the J end lost 4 bases, and 11 bases lay between the germline ends. CDR1 is SGHAT and CDR2 is FQNNGV in the germline V gene. In DNA, the CDR3 is TGTGCCAGCAGCTTAGGAGCGGCATCGTACGAGCAGTACTTC. It translates to CASSLGAASYEQYF.